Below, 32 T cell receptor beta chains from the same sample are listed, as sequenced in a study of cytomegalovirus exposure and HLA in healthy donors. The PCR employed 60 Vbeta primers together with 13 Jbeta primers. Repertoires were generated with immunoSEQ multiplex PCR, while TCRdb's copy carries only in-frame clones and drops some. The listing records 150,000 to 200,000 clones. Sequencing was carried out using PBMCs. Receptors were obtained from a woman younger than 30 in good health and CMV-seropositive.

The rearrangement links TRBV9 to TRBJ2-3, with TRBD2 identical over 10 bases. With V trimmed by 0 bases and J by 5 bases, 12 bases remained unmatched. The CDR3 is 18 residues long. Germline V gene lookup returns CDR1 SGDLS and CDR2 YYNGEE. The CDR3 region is CASSVVGTTGLALDTQYF. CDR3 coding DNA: TGTGCCAGCAGCGTAGTCGGGACCACGGGACTAGCGTTAGATACGCAGTATTTT.

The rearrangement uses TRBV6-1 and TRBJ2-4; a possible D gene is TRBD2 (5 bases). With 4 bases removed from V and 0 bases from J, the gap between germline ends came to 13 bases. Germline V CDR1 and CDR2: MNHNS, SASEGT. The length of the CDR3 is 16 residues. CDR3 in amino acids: CASSGGRELAKNIQYF. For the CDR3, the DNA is TGTGCCAGCAGTGGAGGGAGAGAACTAGCCAAAAACATTCAGTACTTC.

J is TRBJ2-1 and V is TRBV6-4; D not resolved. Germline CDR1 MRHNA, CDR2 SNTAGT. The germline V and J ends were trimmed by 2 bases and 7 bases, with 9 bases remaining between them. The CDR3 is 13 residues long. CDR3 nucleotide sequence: TGTGCCAGCAGTGACGGGCCTCAAAATGAGCAGTTCTTC. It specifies CASSDGPQNEQFF.

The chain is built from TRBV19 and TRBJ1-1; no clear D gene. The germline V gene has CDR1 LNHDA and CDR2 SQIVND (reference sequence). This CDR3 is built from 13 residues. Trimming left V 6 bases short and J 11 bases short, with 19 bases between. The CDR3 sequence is CASRPQAGTAAFF. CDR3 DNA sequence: TGTGCCAGTAGGCCACAAGCGGGCACGGCGGCTTTCTTT.

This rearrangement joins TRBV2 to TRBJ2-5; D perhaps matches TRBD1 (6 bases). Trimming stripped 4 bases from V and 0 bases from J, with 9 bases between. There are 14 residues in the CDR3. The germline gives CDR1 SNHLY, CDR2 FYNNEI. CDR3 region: CASSARTDQETQYF. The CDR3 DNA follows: TGTGCCAGCAGTGCCAGGACAGACCAAGAGACCCAGTACTTC.

In nucleotides, the CDR3 is TGCGCCAGCAGCCCAGAAGGGACTACCTCCGGAGATACGCAGTATTTT. This encodes CASSPEGTTSGDTQYF. V gene TRBV5-1 combines with J gene TRBJ2-3; TRBD2 matches at 7 bases. The CDR3 has 16 amino acids. Trimming at V came to 4 bases and at J to 5 bases, leaving 13 bases not matched to a gene. Germline CDR1 and CDR2: SGHRS and YFSETQ.

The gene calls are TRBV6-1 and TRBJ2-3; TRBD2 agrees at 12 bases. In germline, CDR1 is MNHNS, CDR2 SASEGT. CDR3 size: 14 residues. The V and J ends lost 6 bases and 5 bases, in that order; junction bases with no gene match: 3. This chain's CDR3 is CASRRGLAGDTQYF. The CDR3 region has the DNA TGTGCCAGCAGGCGGGGACTAGCGGGAGATACGCAGTATTTT.

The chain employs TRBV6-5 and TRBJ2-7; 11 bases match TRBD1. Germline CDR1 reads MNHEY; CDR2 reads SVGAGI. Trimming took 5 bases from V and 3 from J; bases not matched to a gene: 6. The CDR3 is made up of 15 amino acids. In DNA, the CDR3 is TGTGCCAGCAGTAAGCCCGGGACAGGGGGCTACGAGCAGTACTTC. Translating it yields CASSKPGTGGYEQYF.

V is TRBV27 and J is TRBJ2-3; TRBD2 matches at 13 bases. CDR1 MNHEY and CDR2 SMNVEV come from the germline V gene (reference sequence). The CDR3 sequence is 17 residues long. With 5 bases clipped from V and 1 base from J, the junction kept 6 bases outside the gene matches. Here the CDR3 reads CASSRTSGRVGTDTQYF. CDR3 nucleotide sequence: TGTGCCAGCAGTCGGACTAGCGGGAGAGTCGGCACAGATACGCAGTATTTT.

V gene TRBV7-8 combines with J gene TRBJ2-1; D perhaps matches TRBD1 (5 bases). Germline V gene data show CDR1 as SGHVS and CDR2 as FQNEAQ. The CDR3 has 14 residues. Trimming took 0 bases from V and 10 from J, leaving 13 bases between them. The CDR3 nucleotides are TGTGCCAGCAGCTTAGCGGATGGGGCCGGGGAGCAGTTCTTC. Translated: CASSLADGAGEQFF. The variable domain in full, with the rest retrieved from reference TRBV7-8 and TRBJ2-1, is GAGVSQSPRYKVAKRGQDVALRCDPISGHVSLFWYQQALGQGPEFLTYFQNEAQLDKSGLPSDRFFAERPEGSVSTLKIQRTQQEDSAVYLCASSLADGAGEQFFGPGTRLTVL.

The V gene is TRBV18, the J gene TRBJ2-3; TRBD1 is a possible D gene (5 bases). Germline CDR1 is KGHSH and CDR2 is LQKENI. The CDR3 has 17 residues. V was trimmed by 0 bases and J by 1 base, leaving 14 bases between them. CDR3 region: CASSPPGPPAGTDTQYF. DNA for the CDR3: TGTGCCAGCTCACCACCGGGGCCCCCCGCTGGCACAGATACGCAGTATTTT. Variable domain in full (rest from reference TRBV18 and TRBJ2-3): NAGVMQNPRHLVRRRGQEARLRCSPMKGHSHVYWYRQLPEEGLKFMVYLQKENIIDESGMPKERFSAEFPKEGPSILRIQQVVRGDSAAYFCASSPPGPPAGTDTQYFGPGTRLTVL.

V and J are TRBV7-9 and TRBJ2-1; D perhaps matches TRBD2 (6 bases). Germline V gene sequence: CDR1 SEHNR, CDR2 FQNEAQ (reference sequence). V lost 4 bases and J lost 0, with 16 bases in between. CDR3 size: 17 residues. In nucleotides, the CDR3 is TGTGCCAGCAGCTCGTCCCGGGACGGGAGCTCCTACAATGAGCAGTTCTTC. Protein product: CASSSSRDGSSYNEQFF.

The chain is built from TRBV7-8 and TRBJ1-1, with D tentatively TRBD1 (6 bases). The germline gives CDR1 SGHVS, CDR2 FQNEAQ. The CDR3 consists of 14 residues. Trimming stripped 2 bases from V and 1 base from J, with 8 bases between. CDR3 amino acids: CASSLFRGNTEAFF. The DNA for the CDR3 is TGTGCCAGCAGCTTATTCAGGGGGAACACTGAAGCTTTCTTT.

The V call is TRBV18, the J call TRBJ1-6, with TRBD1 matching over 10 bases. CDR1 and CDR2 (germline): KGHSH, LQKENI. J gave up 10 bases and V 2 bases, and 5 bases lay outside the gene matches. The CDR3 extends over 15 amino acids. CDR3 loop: CASSPGGQGKSPLHF. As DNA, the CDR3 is TGTGCCAGCTCACCAGGGGGACAGGGGAAATCACCCCTCCACTTT.

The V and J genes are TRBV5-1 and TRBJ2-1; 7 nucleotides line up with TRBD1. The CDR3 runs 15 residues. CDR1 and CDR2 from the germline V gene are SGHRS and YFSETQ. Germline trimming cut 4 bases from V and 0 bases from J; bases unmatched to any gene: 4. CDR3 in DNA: TGCGCCAGCAGCATACAGGGGAGCTCCTACAATGAGCAGTTCTTC. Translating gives CASSIQGSSYNEQFF. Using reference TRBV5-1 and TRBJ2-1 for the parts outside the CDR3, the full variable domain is KAGVTQTPRYLIKTRGQQVTLSCSPISGHRSVSWYQQTPGQGLQFLFEYFSETQRNKGNFPGRFSGRQFSNSRSEMNVSTLELGDSALYLCASSIQGSSYNEQFFGPGTRLTVL.

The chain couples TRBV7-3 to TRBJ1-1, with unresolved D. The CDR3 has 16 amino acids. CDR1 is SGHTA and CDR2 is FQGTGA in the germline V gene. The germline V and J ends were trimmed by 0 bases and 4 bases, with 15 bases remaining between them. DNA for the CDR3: TGTGCCAGCAGCTTAACCCACGTCTCCGGTGGCACTGAAGCTTTCTTT. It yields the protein CASSLTHVSGGTEAFF.

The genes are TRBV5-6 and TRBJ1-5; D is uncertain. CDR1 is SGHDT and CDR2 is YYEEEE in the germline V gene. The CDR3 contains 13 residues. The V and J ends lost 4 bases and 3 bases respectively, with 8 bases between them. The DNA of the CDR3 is TGTGCCAGCAGCAGGAGAAACAATCAGCCCCAGCATTTT. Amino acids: CASSRRNNQPQHF.

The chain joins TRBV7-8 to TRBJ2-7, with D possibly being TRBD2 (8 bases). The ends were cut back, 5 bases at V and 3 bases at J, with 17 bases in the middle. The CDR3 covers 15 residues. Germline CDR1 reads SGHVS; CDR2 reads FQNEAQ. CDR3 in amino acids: CASSPGGAGGYEQYF. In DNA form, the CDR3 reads TGTGCCAGCAGCCCGGGGGGGGCAGGGGGCTACGAGCAGTACTTC.

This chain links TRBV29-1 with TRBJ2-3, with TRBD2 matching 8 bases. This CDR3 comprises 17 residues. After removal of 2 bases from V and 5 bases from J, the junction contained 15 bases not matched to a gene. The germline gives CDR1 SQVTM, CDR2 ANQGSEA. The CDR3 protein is CSVEREPQRENVDTQYF. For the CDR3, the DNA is TGCAGCGTTGAACGGGAGCCCCAGCGGGAGAACGTAGATACGCAGTATTTT.

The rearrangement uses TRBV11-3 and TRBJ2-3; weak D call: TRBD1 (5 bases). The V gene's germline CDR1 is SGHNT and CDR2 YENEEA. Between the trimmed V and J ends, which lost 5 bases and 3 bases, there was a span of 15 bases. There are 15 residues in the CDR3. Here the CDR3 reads CASSRRALGTDTQYF. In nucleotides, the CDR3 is TGTGCCAGCAGCCGCAGGGCGCTGGGTACAGATACGCAGTATTTT.

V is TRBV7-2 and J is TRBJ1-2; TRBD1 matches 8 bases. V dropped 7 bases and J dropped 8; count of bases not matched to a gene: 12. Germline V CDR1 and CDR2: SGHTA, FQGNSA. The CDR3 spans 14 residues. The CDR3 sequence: CASNLQDRVWGYTF. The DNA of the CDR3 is TGTGCCAGCAATCTGCAGGACAGGGTATGGGGCTACACCTTC.

CDR3 nucleotide sequence: TGTGCCAGTAGTAACCCCGGGACAGGGAACACAGATACGCAGTATTTT. Translation gives CASSNPGTGNTDTQYF. V and J are TRBV19 and TRBJ2-3, with 9 nucleotides matching TRBD1. After removal of 4 bases from V and 2 bases from J, the junction contained 7 bases not matched to a gene. Germline assignment: CDR1 LNHDA and CDR2 SQIVND (reference sequence). The length of the CDR3 is 16 residues.

The DNA for the CDR3 is TGTGCCAGCAGCTCTACCGGGTACACCGCCTACGAGCAGTACTTC. Translated, it gives CASSSTGYTAYEQYF. The rearrangement links TRBV7-9 to TRBJ2-7; D gene ambiguous. V was pared by 4 bases and J by 2 bases, with 15 bases between. Germline-derived CDR1 and CDR2 are SEHNR and FQNEAQ (reference sequence). The length of the CDR3 is 15 residues.

Written as DNA, the CDR3 is TGTGCCAGCAGTTACGGGACACAAAATCAGCCCCAGCATTTT. Translating gives CASSYGTQNQPQHF. J is TRBJ1-5 and V is TRBV6-5; perhaps TRBD1 as D (6 bases). Germline CDR1 is MNHEY and CDR2 is SVGAGI. CDR3 length: 14 residues. The ends were cut back, 2 bases at V and 4 bases at J, with 9 bases in the middle.

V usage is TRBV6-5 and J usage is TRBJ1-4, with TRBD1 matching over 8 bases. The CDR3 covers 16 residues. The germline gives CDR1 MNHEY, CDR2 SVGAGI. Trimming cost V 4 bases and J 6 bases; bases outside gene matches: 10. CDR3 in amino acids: CASSLLPGTGYEKLFF. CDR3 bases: TGTGCCAGCAGTTTACTTCCCGGGACAGGTTATGAAAAACTGTTTTTT.

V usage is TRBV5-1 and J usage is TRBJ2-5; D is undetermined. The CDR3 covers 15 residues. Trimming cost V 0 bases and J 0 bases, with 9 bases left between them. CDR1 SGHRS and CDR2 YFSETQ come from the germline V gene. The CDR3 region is CASSLGQINQETQYF. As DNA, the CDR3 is TGCGCCAGCAGCTTGGGGCAGATAAACCAAGAGACCCAGTACTTC.

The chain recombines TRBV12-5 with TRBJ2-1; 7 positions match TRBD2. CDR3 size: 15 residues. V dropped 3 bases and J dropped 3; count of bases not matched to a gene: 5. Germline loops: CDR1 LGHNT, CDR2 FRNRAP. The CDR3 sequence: CASGLGEGFYNEQFF. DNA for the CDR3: TGTGCTAGTGGTTTAGGGGAGGGGTTCTACAATGAGCAGTTCTTC. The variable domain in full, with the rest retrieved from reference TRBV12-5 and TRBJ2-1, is DARVTQTPRHKVTEMGQEVTMRCQPILGHNTVFWYRQTMMQGLELLAYFRNRAPLDDSGMPKDRFSAEMPDATLATLKIQPSEPRDSAVYFCASGLGEGFYNEQFFGPGTRLTVL.

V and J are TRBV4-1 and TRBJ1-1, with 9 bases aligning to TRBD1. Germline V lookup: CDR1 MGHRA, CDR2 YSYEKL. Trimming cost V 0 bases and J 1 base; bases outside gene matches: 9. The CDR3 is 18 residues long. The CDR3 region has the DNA TGCGCCAGCAGCCAAGATACGGGACAGGGTAAGCGGAACACTGAAGCTTTCTTT. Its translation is CASSQDTGQGKRNTEAFF.

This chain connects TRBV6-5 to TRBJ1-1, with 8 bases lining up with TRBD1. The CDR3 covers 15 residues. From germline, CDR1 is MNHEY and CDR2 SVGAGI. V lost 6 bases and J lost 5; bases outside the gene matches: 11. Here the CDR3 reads CASSHGTGRTTEAFF. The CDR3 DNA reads TGTGCCAGCAGCCATGGGACAGGACGTACGACTGAAGCTTTCTTT.

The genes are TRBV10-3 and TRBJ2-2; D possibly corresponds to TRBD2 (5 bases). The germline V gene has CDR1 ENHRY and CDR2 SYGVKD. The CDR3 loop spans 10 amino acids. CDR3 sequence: CAVGDGELFF. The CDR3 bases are TGTGCTGTGGGAGACGGGGAGCTGTTTTTT.

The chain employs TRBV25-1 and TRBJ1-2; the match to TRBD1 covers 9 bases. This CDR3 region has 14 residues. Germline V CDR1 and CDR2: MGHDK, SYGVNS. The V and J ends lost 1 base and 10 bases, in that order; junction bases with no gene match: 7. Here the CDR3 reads CASSELGTGNDYTF. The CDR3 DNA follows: TGTGCCAGCAGTGAATTAGGGACAGGGAATGACTACACCTTC.

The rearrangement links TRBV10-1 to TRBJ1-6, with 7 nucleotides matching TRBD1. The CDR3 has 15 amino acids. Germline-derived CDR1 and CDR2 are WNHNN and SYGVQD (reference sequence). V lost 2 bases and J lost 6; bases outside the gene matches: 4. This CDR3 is CASSEGTATNSPLHF. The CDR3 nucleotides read TGCGCCAGCAGTGAGGGGACAGCTACTAATTCACCCCTCCACTTT.